The rows below give T cell receptor beta chains drawn from one sample of a study of siplizumab effects on memory and regulatory T cells. Clones were read by immunoSEQ multiplex PCR, and TCRdb kept only the in-frame ones, dropping some. Among roughly 60,000 clones listed, more than 85% were seen once. Material for sequencing was CD8+ T cells sorted from blood. The receptors were sampled from a human donor in good health. CDR3s include the opening cysteine and the closing phenylalanine or tryptophan. A D gene is named only where the DNA matches it firmly. Size values are once, few and many counts, or a class for expanded clones, and some rows have none.

-,TRBJ2-7,TRBV2,once,14,TGTGCCAGCAGTGAAAGTGACATAGACTACGAGCAGTACTTC,CASSESDIDYEQYF
-,TRBJ2-2,TRBV7-9,-,13,TGTGCCAGCAGCCCAATGGTCACCGGGGAGCTGTTTTTT,CASSPMVTGELFF
TRBD1,TRBJ2-1,TRBV7-7,-,13,TGTGCTAGCAGCCGCATAACAGGGGCTGAGCAGTTCTTC,CASSRITGAEQFF
-,TRBJ1-1,TRBV7-9,once,12,TGTGCCAGCAGCTTTGAGGCCAGTGAAGCTTTCTTT,CASSFEASEAFF
TRBD1,TRBJ1-4,TRBV19,-,13,TGTGCCAGTACCCGGACAGGAGATGAAAAACTGTTTTTT,CASTRTGDEKLFF
-,TRBJ2-1,TRBV27,-,13,TGTGCCAGCAGTCACACAGAGGACAATGAGCAGTTCTTC,CASSHTEDNEQFF
-,TRBJ2-3,TRBV30,-,18,TGTGCCTGGAGTGGGGGGAATACCCAGGGGAGGGTTGGAGATACGCAGTATTTT,CAWSGGNTQGRVGDTQYF
-,TRBJ2-1,TRBV2,-,14,TGTGCCACCAGAATGGAGGGGGGTTATGAGGAGCAGTTCTTC,CATRMEGGYEEQFF
-,TRBJ2-2,TRBV6-1,-,17,TGTGCCAGCAGTGTTGGGTCTTGGCTAGATAACATCGGGGAGCTGTTTTTT,CASSVGSWLDNIGELFF
-,TRBJ2-1,TRBV10-1,-,12,TGCGCCAGCAGTGAGTCCTGGAATGAGCAGTTCTTC,CASSESWNEQFF
-,TRBJ2-2,TRBV13,-,16,TGTGCCAGCAGCTCCGAACTAGACCGGAACACCGGGGAGCTGTTTTTT,CASSSELDRNTGELFF
-,TRBJ1-2,TRBV19,-,15,TGTGCCAGTAGTATAGAAGTGGGGGCAGGGTCCGGCTACACCTTC,CASSIEVGAGSGYTF